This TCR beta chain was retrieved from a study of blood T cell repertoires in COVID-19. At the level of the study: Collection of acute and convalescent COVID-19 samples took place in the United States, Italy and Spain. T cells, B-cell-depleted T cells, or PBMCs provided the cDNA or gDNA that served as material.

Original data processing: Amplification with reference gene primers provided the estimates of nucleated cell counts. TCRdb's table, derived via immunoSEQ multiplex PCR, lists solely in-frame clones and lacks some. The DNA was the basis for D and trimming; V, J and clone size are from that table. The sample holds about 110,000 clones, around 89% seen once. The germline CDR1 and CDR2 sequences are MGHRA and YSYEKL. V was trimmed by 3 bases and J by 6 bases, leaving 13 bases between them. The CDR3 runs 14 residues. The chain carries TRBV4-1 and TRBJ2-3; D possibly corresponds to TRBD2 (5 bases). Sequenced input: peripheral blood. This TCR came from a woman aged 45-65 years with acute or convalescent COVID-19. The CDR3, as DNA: TGCGCCAGCAGCCACGGAAGCGGTGGGGATACGCAGTATTTT. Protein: CASSHGSGGDTQYF.